The count of the clone carrying this T cell receptor beta chain is one. The data derive from a study of blood T cell repertoires in COVID-19. The overall study: COVID-19 samples from acute and convalescent phases originated in the United States, Italy and Spain. T cells, B-cell-depleted T cells, or PBMCs provided the cDNA or gDNA that served as material.

Methods used by the authors: Estimation of nucleated cell counts relied on the amplification of reference gene primers. Clones were read by immunoSEQ multiplex PCR, and TCRdb kept only the in-frame ones, dropping some. V, J and clone size reflect that table, while D and trimming were determined from the DNA. The repertoire holds roughly 200,000 clones, around 80% seen once, with about 6.8% in the top ten. Germline loops: CDR1 MNHEY, CDR2 SVGAGI. The length of the CDR3 is 12 residues. The V end was cut by 2 bases, the J end by 5 bases, with 3 bases between. The clonotype comes from a man between 65 and 85 years old with active or convalescent COVID-19. V and J are TRBV6-5 and TRBJ2-2, with D unresolved. Input material: peripheral blood. The CDR3 reads CASSYATGELFF. CDR3 coding DNA: TGTGCCAGCAGTTACGCGACCGGGGAGCTGTTTTTT.